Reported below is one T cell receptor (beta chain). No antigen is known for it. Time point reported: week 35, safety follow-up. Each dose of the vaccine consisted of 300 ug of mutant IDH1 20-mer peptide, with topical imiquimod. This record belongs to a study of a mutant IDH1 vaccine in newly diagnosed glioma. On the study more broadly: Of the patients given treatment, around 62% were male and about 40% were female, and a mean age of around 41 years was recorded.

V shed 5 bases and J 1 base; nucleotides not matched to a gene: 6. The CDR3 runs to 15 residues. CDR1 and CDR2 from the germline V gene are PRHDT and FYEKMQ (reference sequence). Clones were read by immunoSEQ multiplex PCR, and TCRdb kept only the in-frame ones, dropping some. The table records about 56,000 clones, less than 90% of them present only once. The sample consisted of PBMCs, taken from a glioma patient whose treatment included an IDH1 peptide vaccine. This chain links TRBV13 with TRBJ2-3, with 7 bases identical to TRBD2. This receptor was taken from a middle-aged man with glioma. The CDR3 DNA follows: TGTGCCAGCAGCCTCGGGGAGGGTGGCACAGATACGCAGTATTTT. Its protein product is CASSLGEGGTDTQYF.